This passage covers 11 T cell receptor beta chains from one sample sequenced in a study of naive and memory T cell subsets. Both TRBC1 and TRBC2 were covered by a beta constant-region primer of two equimolar oligonucleotides. The ligated cDNA underwent four PCR rounds using SP2 and nested alpha and beta constant-region primers. TCRdb redid the calling of the UMI-ligation and nested PCR reads with MiXCR, one entry per CDR3 protein. The repertoire holds roughly 80,000 distinct CDR3 sequences, with approximately 10% as singletons. Sequencing used naive CD8+ T cells from blood. These receptors all stem from a human donor in good health.

The chain links TRBV20-1 to TRBJ2-3; TRBD1 agrees at 8 bases. The CDR3 is 16 residues long. Trimming took 3 bases from V and 3 from J; bases not matched to a gene: 11. Germline CDR1 DFQATT, CDR2 SNEGSKA (reference sequence). The CDR3 nucleotides read TGCAGTGCTAGGGGGACCAGGGGGCGCAGGACAGATACGCAGTATTTT. Protein: CSARGTRGRRTDTQYF.

The sample holds a few counts of this clonotype. This chain uses TRBV29-1 with TRBJ1-2; D might be TRBD1 (6 bases). Germline V lookup: CDR1 SQVTM, CDR2 ANQGSEA. This CDR3 is 12 amino acids long. V lost 7 bases and J 7 bases, leaving 16 bases between the germline ends. The CDR3 is CSAALGDTGYTF. CDR3 sequence (DNA): TGCAGCGCAGCTCTGGGGGACACTGGCTACACCTTC.

There are many counts of this clonotype. V is TRBV27 and J is TRBJ1-1; D remains ambiguous. V was cut by 3 bases and J by 2 bases, with 7 bases left in between. In germline, CDR1 is MNHEY, CDR2 SMNVEV (reference sequence). This CDR3 region has 13 residues. For the CDR3, the DNA is TGTGCCAGCAGTTTCCGGGCCAACACTGAAGCTTTCTTT. The encoded protein is CASSFRANTEAFF.

The CDR3, as DNA: TGTGCCACCAGTGATTTAGGGGGCGAGCAGTACTTC. Translated, it gives CATSDLGGEQYF. The chain has TRBV24-1 and TRBJ2-7; D possibly corresponds to TRBD1 (6 bases). The CDR3 runs 12 residues. Trimming left V 1 base short and J 6 bases short, with 6 bases between. Germline V CDR1 and CDR2: KGHDR, SFDVKD.

The chain couples TRBV9 to TRBJ1-6, with D possibly TRBD1 on 5 matching bases. Trimming left V 3 bases short and J 5 bases short, with 12 bases between. Germline V gives CDR1 SGDLS, CDR2 YYNGEE. The CDR3 length is 15 residues. The CDR3 here is CASSGPGRNNSPLHF. CDR3 coding DNA: TGTGCCAGCAGCGGCCCGGGACGGAATAATTCACCCCTCCACTTT. Full variable domain (rest looked up from reference TRBV9 and TRBJ1-6): DSGVTQTPKHLITATGQRVTLRCSPRSGDLSVYWYQQSLDQGLQFLIQYYNGEERAKGNILERFSAQQFPDLHSELNLSSLELGDSALYFCASSGPGRNNSPLHFGNGTRLTVT.

The chain links TRBV13 to TRBJ2-1; possibly TRBD2 for D (6 bases). Deletions cut 4 bases from V and 7 bases from J, with 11 bases between. The CDR3 extends over 13 amino acids. CDR1 PRHDT and CDR2 FYEKMQ come from the germline V gene (reference sequence). The CDR3 loop reads CASSSSEGNEQFF. CDR3 sequence (DNA): TGTGCCAGCAGCTCCTCGGAGGGGAATGAGCAGTTCTTC.

The chain's CDR3 is CASSVRQGAGEQYF. The CDR3 coding sequence is TGTGCCAGCAGTGTCAGACAGGGGGCCGGCGAGCAGTACTTC. This chain connects TRBV6-1 to TRBJ2-7; 10 bases match TRBD1. Unmatched junction bases numbered 6, after V lost 4 bases and J lost 6 bases. The CDR3 has 14 residues. Germline V gene lookup returns CDR1 MNHNS and CDR2 SASEGT.

This clonotype was counted between two and nine times. In nucleotides, the CDR3 is TGCAGCGTTGAAGATGACGGGACAGAATTTAACTATGGCTACACCTTC. Translated, it gives CSVEDDGTEFNYGYTF. V usage is TRBV29-1 and J usage is TRBJ1-2; TRBD1 aligns across 7 bases. The CDR3 is 16 residues long. Trimming removed 0 bases from V and 1 base from J; junction bases left unmatched: 8. Germline V gene data show CDR1 as SQVTM and CDR2 as ANQGSEA.

This clonotype has at least ten counts. The chain is built from TRBV27 and TRBJ2-1, with 9 bases identical to TRBD2. CDR3 length: 14 residues. Per the germline V gene, CDR1 is MNHEY and CDR2 is SMNVEV (reference sequence). After removal of 5 bases from V and 8 bases from J, the junction contained 7 bases not matched to a gene. The CDR3 sequence is CASSRSGRSDEQFF. The CDR3 DNA reads TGTGCCAGCAGTCGAAGCGGGAGGAGTGATGAGCAGTTCTTC.

The chain recombines TRBV5-4 with TRBJ2-7, with D unclear. Germline assignment: CDR1 SGHNT and CDR2 YYREEE (reference sequence). The CDR3 has 13 amino acids. Between the trimmed V and J ends, which lost 2 bases and 2 bases, there was a span of 8 bases. CDR3 sequence (DNA): TGTGCCAGCAGCTTACACAAAGCCTACGAGCAGTACTTC. Amino acid sequence: CASSLHKAYEQYF.

This clonotype has ten or more counts. J is TRBJ1-6 and V is TRBV20-1; D gene unclear. Germline V lookup: CDR1 DFQATT, CDR2 SNEGSKA (reference sequence). This CDR3 has 17 residues. The ends were cut back, 1 base at V and 8 bases at J, with 21 bases in the middle. The CDR3, as DNA: TGCAGTGCTAGAGGAGGCGGATACGTTCCAGAAGATTCACCCCTCCACTTT. Encoded protein: CSARGGGYVPEDSPLHF.